This entry features one TCR beta chain sequence. This clonotype was seen repeatedly, ten times or more. Its antigen remains undetermined. No quality values exist for individual bases; no much larger clone is one base distant. The source of the sample is a study of beta chain bispecific antibodies for T cell cancers (dated by TCRdb to the early 2020s). Concerning the study at large: After T cells from healthy donors were cocultured with bispecific antibodies and T cell leukemia lines, the researchers used TRBV sequencing of the cells that survived to measure how much each TRBV family was depleted. Jurkat cells expressed surface TRBV12 (TRBV12-3), and HPB-ALL cells expressed surface TRBV5-5.

On the study overall, not on this receptor specifically: Relative to anti-CD19, exposure to anti-TRBV12 lowered the TRBV12-3 share of total TRBV signal by roughly 99%, while TRBV12-4 dropped by 30% to 40%, a change that was not significant. Cross-reactivity of the anti-TRBV5-5 antibody with TRBV5-6 was attributed to high sequence similarity between the two genes. Every sequenced sample was a mix of normal T cells and leukemia cell line cells, and most of the targeted TRBV signal originated from the leukemia cells instead of the normal T cells. Except for the targeted genes and closely related genes, all other TRBV family members appeared to be unaffected by the TRBV-directed bispecific antibodies.

CDR1 is given as SQVTM and CDR2 as ANQGSEA, both from the germline V gene. From the cysteine through the phenylalanine, the CDR3 covers 13 amino acids. The only DNA kept is the CDR3, 39 bases in frame from the first base. A distance of 9 bases separates the germline ends of V and J, which lose 0 bases and 4 bases respectively. Libraries incorporated unique molecular identifier barcodes, which were used to quantify clonotypes. Qiagen AllPrep DNA/RNA Micro kits were used to isolate total RNA, and an Agilent TapeStation was used to check RNA quality. TCR beta libraries were built by 5' RACE: cDNA synthesis followed by two PCR steps using TCR beta constant-region gene-specific primers. An Illumina MiSeq platform was used to sequence the TCR beta libraries. The authors' analysis ran thus. Reads were processed with MIGEC, MiXCR and VDJtools. The frequency of each clonotype was calculated as the fraction of all unique molecular identifiers in the sample that belonged to that clonotype. Nonfunctional TRBV genes listed as pseudogenes or open reading frames in IMGT, such as TRBV1, TRBV12-1 and TRBV21, were excluded. TCRdb reprocessed the public reads (quality trimming at Q25 with fastp, clone calling with MiXCR) and kept in-frame beta chains. All rows with the same CDR3 protein become a single entry with the most common DNA and genes. These V and J calls derive from TCRdb rather than the authors' analysis. The sample has 20,000 to 25,000 distinct CDR3 sequences on record, about 2% of them singletons. Of the sample, roughly 5.1% falls within the top ten clones.

The treatment or condition label here, explained by the study, means: alpha-V12: anti-TRBV12 scFv linked to anti-CD3 scFv. T cells were expanded from blood mononuclear cells for approximately 3 days with either the anti-CD3 antibody OKT3 or CD3/CD28 Dynabeads. The anti-TRBV12 bispecific sample came from a coculture of Jurkat leukemia cells with normal T cells, compared against an anti-CD19 bispecific control coculture. Expanded T cells were maintained in RPMI 1640 supplemented with around 9.3% fetal bovine serum, recombinant human IL-2 (approximately 99 IU/ml) and IL-7 (around 5.1 ng/ml). Each coculture mixed around 5 x 10^4 target cells and around 5 x 10^4 normal T cells with bispecific antibody in around 99 ul and was incubated at 37 degrees C for roughly 16 hours. Each bispecific antibody consisted of two single-chain variable fragments expressed in a single-chain diabody format with a His tag. Effector T cells came from healthy human donors; peripheral blood mononuclear cells were isolated from leukapheresis samples by Ficoll density gradient centrifugation.

The source material was healthy donor T cells cultured with leukemia cells, sampled from a culture containing a bispecific antibody targeting TCR Vbeta12. The sequence came from a human donor in good health. Some clones in this sample may be carry-over from other donors' samples. The chain is assembled from TRBV29-1 and TRBJ1-1; a tentative D match to TRBD1 spans 5 bases. The CDR3 here reads CSVEEPGRTEAFF. In nucleotide form, the sequence is TGCAGCGTTGAAGAGCCGGGGCGCACTGAAGCTTTCTTT.